A single sample gave rise to the 24 T cell receptor beta chains below, sequenced in a study of blood T cell repertoires in COVID-19. This table comes from immunoSEQ multiplex PCR, and its TCRdb copy is limited to in-frame clones, with some not included. The table has 30,000 to 45,000 clones, roughly 80% seen once; the top ten hold around 15%. Sequences were obtained from peripheral blood. The receptors were sampled from a human donor in a cohort sampled during active COVID-19.

This chain uses TRBV21-1 with TRBJ2-3; TRBD1 is taken as the D call from the table, unchecked against the DNA. TRBV21-1 corresponds to a pseudogene. The CDR3 is 16 residues long. CDR3 region: CASSPGGGGGTDTQYF. Written as DNA, the CDR3 is TGTGCCAGCAGCCCAGGGGGTGGTGGGGGCACAGATACGCAGTATTTT.

This clone is a singleton in its sample. The V call is TRBV5-1, the J call TRBJ2-7; 9 bases line up with TRBD1. There are 15 residues in the CDR3. In germline, CDR1 is SGHRS, CDR2 YFSETQ. Losses at the gene ends were 1 base for V and 2 bases for J; bases not matched to a gene: 4. CDR3 DNA sequence: TGCGCCAGCAGCTTGAGGGGACAGGGCACCTACGAGCAGTACTTC. The encoded protein is CASSLRGQGTYEQYF.

Concerning this clone itself: The junction and the germline gene differ at one end; a read error may be behind it. The gene calls are TRBV7-7 and TRBJ2-2, with 12 bases aligning to TRBD2. The V gene's germline CDR1 is SSHAT and CDR2 FNYEAQ (reference sequence). There are 17 residues in the CDR3. CDR3: CASSFGLAGGPGGELFF. In DNA form, the CDR3 reads TGTGCTAGCAGCTTCGGCCTAGCGGGGGGGCCTGGCGGGGAGCTGTTTTTT.

The V gene is TRBV6-5, the J gene TRBJ1-4, with 7 bases identical to TRBD1. From germline, CDR1 is MNHEY and CDR2 SVGAGI. The CDR3 has 15 residues. V gave up 4 bases and J gave up 6 bases; unmatched junction bases: 8. CDR3 in amino acids: CASSSSGGRDEKLFF. Written as DNA, the CDR3 is TGTGCCAGCAGTTCATCAGGGGGTCGGGATGAAAAACTGTTTTTT.

As for this clone: The identical CDR3 is also encoded by other nucleotide sequences in the sample. The V call is TRBV20-1, the J call TRBJ2-7, with no clear D. This CDR3 contains 11 residues. Trimming left V 1 base short and J 5 bases short, with 6 bases between. Germline CDR1 DFQATT, CDR2 SNEGSKA (reference sequence). The CDR3 spells CSARAGHEQYF. The DNA of the CDR3 is TGCAGTGCTAGAGCGGGTCACGAGCAGTACTTC.

This rearrangement joins TRBV5-1 to TRBJ2-4, with TRBD1 matching over 7 bases. Trimming at V came to 0 bases and at J to 14 bases, leaving 8 bases not matched to a gene. The CDR3 is made up of 13 amino acids. Germline CDR1 reads SGHRS; CDR2 reads YFSETQ. CDR3 region: CASSLDDRATEYF. In nucleotides, the CDR3 is TGCGCCAGCAGCTTGGATGACAGGGCGACGGAGTACTTC.

V gene TRBV13 combines with J gene TRBJ1-2; a possible D gene is TRBD1 (5 bases). The V end lost 1 base, the J end lost 4 bases, and 16 bases lay between the germline ends. From germline, CDR1 is PRHDT and CDR2 FYEKMQ (reference sequence). The CDR3 covers 16 residues. In nucleotides, the CDR3 is TGTGCCAGCAGCTTAGCCGGGGGGATGGCGGGCTATGGCTACACCTTC. Translating it yields CASSLAGGMAGYGYTF. The full variable domain, with the rest looked up from reference TRBV13 and TRBJ1-2, is AAGVIQSPRHLIKEKRETATLKCYPIPRHDTVYWYQQGPGQDPQFLISFYEKMQSDKGSIPDRFSAQQFSDYHSELNMSSLELGDSALYFCASSLAGGMAGYGYTFGSGTRLTVV.

This sequence joins TRBV6-5 and TRBJ1-3, with 7 bases that match TRBD1. There are 14 residues in the CDR3. Germline CDR1 is MNHEY and CDR2 is SVGAGI. The trim removed 5 bases at V and 2 bases at J, leaving 3 bases unmatched. Written as DNA, the CDR3 is TGTGCCAGCAGTCCAACAGGGGCTGGAAACACCATATATTTT. Protein sequence: CASSPTGAGNTIYF.

This sequence joins TRBV9 and TRBJ2-2, with a possible D match to TRBD1 (6 bases). There are 14 residues in the CDR3. With 4 bases removed from V and 0 bases from J, the gap between germline ends came to 7 bases. CDR1 is SGDLS, CDR2 YYNGEE, per germline. This chain's CDR3 is CASSRTANTGELFF. The DNA for the CDR3 is TGTGCCAGCAGCCGGACAGCGAACACCGGGGAGCTGTTTTTT.

The chain links TRBV18 to TRBJ2-7, with 10 bases matching TRBD2. The CDR3 contains 15 residues. J lost 2 bases, V lost 3 bases, and 4 bases had no gene match. Germline V CDR1 and CDR2: KGHSH, LQKENI. DNA for the CDR3: TGTGCCAGCTCACCCCTAGCGGGGGCTACCTACGAGCAGTACTTC. Translating gives CASSPLAGATYEQYF. Together with reference TRBV18 and TRBJ2-7, the CDR3 gives the full variable domain: NAGVMQNPRHLVRRRGQEARLRCSPMKGHSHVYWYRQLPEEGLKFMVYLQKENIIDESGMPKERFSAEFPKEGPSILRIQQVVRGDSAAYFCASSPLAGATYEQYFGPGTRLTVT.

This clone was found once. This sequence joins TRBV5-1 and TRBJ2-5; D uncertain. The CDR3 contains 15 residues. Germline CDR1 reads SGHRS; CDR2 reads YFSETQ. V shed 1 base and J shed 5 bases, with 15 bases lying between them. CDR3 sequence: CASSLYDPTRETQYF. For the CDR3, the DNA is TGCGCCAGCAGCTTGTACGACCCCACGCGGGAGACCCAGTACTTC. The variable domain in full, with the rest retrieved from reference TRBV5-1 and TRBJ2-5, is KAGVTQTPRYLIKTRGQQVTLSCSPISGHRSVSWYQQTPGQGLQFLFEYFSETQRNKGNFPGRFSGRQFSNSRSEMNVSTLELGDSALYLCASSLYDPTRETQYFGPGTRLLVL.

This chain uses TRBV6-5 with TRBJ2-5; D may be TRBD2 (5 bases). The V gene lost 8 bases and the J gene lost 5 bases, with 18 bases spanning the gap. The CDR3 sequence is 14 residues long. Looked up from germline, CDR1 is MNHEY and CDR2 is SVGAGI. DNA for the CDR3: TGTGCCAGCGATTGGGAGATAGGGCTGGAGACCCAGTACTTC. Translating gives CASDWEIGLETQYF.

The chain uses TRBV2 and TRBJ1-2; D unresolved. Germline CDR1 SNHLY, CDR2 FYNNEI. Trimming took 5 bases from V and 0 from J, leaving 10 bases between them. This CDR3 is built from 14 residues. Here the CDR3 DNA reads TGTGCCAGCAGTCTCTCCGGGGCTAACTATGGCTACACCTTC. It yields the protein CASSLSGANYGYTF.

By frequency in the sample, this clone is medium-sized. V gene TRBV14 combines with J gene TRBJ2-2; D not certain. Germline CDR1 is SGHDN and CDR2 is FVKESK. The V end lost 2 bases, the J end lost 7 bases, and 8 bases lay between the germline ends. This CDR3 is 13 amino acids long. CDR3 nucleotide sequence: TGTGCCAGCAGCCAATCAGGTAGCGGGGAGCTGTTTTTT. Translation: CASSQSGSGELFF.

This clone has only a few counts. The chain recombines TRBV6-6 with TRBJ2-7; 9 nucleotides align to TRBD2. The CDR3 spans 15 residues. CDR1 and CDR2 from the germline V gene are MNHNY and SVGAGI (reference sequence). Germline trimming cut 8 bases from V and 2 bases from J; bases unmatched to any gene: 10. As DNA, the CDR3 is TGTGCCAGCGGATTGTATAGCGGGGGACCCTACGAGCAGTACTTC. This codes for CASGLYSGGPYEQYF.

The rearrangement links TRBV5-8 to TRBJ1-3; possibly TRBD1 for D (5 bases). The V end was cut by 4 bases, the J end by 1 base, with 15 bases between. CDR1 and CDR2 from the germline V gene are SGHTS and YDEGEE. The CDR3 spans 16 residues. The CDR3 bases are TGTGCCAGCAGCCGGCGGGGGGAAAGATCTGGAAACACCATATATTTT. This encodes CASSRRGERSGNTIYF.

The chain links TRBV19 to TRBJ2-7, with D hard to call. V dropped 3 bases and J dropped 2 bases, with 5 bases sitting between them. The CDR3 contains 12 residues. Germline V gives CDR1 LNHDA, CDR2 SQIVND (reference sequence). The DNA of the CDR3 is TGTGCCAGTAGTATGTCAGCCTACGAGCAGTACTTC. Its translation is CASSMSAYEQYF.

The rearrangement links TRBV12-3 or TRBV12-4 to TRBJ2-4, with a tentative D call TRBD2 (5 bases). The CDR3 loop spans 13 amino acids. V was shortened by 4 bases and J by 13 bases, with 17 bases between the two germline ends. The CDR3 here is CASSSPAGVYQYF. The CDR3 DNA sequence: TGTGCCAGCAGTTCCCCCGCCGGGGTCTACCAGTACTTC.

The rearrangement joins TRBV4-2 to TRBJ1-3, with 7 bases that match TRBD1. In germline, CDR1 is LGHNA, CDR2 YNFKEQ. V shed 2 bases and J 1 base; nucleotides not matched to a gene: 2. The CDR3 has 15 residues. The CDR3 DNA reads TGTGCCAGCAGCCAAATGACAGGGTCTGGAAACACCATATATTTT. This translates into CASSQMTGSGNTIYF.

This sequence joins TRBV6-2 or TRBV6-3 and TRBJ2-1, with D perhaps matching TRBD2 (6 bases). The germline CDR1 and CDR2 sequences are MNHEY and SVGEGT. Trimming removed 2 bases at V and 5 bases at J, with 10 bases between. The length of the CDR3 is 14 residues. The CDR3 DNA reads TGTGCCAGCAGTTACATTTGGGAGGACAATGAGCAGTTCTTC. It yields the protein CASSYIWEDNEQFF.

J is TRBJ2-1 and V is TRBV6-4; TRBD2 matches at 7 bases. The ends lost 2 bases at V and 0 bases at J; junction bases unmatched: 4. The germline gives CDR1 MRHNA, CDR2 SNTAGT. This CDR3 is built from 16 residues. In DNA, the CDR3 is TGTGCCAGCAGTGACATGCGGGGGAGCTCCTACAATGAGCAGTTCTTC. Encoded protein: CASSDMRGSSYNEQFF.

The chain combines TRBV12-3 or TRBV12-4 with TRBJ1-2; D unclear. V lost 5 bases and J lost 6, with 13 bases in between. The CDR3 is 13 residues long. The CDR3 loop reads CASSPGLRDGYTF. The CDR3 DNA reads as TGTGCCAGCAGTCCGGGATTGAGGGATGGCTACACCTTC.

The chain is built from TRBV7-9 and TRBJ1-5; unclear D gene. Germline V gene lookup returns CDR1 SEHNR and CDR2 FQNEAQ (reference sequence). The V gene lost 7 bases and the J gene lost 1 base, with 11 bases spanning the gap. The CDR3 sequence is 14 residues long. CDR3 DNA sequence: TGTGCCAGCACCGGTTCCGGGAGCAATCAGCCCCAGCATTTT. It yields the protein CASTGSGSNQPQHF.

The V call is TRBV14, the J call TRBJ2-5; TRBD1 might be the D (6 bases). The V and J ends lost 2 bases and 2 bases respectively, with 12 bases between them. From germline, CDR1 is SGHDN and CDR2 FVKESK. The CDR3 length is 15 residues. In DNA form, the CDR3 reads TGTGCCAGCAGCCAAAGGTCGGGGACACAAGAGACCCAGTACTTC. Amino acids: CASSQRSGTQETQYF.